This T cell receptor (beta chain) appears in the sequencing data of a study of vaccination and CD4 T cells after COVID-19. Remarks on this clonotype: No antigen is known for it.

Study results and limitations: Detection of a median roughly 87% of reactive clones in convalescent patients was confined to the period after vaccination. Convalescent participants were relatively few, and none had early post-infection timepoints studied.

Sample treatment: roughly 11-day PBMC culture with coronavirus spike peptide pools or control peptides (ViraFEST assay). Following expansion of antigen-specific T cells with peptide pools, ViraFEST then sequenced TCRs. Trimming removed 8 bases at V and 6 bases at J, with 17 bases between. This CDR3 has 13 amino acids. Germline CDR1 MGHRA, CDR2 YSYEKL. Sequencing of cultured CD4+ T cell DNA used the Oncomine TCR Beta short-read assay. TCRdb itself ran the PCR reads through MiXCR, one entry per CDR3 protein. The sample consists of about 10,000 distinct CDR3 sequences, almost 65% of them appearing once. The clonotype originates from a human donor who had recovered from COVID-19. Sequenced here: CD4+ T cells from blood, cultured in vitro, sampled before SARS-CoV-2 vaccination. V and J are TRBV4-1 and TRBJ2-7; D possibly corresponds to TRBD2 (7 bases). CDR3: CASSAPGEGEQYF. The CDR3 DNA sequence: TGCGCCAGCTCCGCCCCAGGGGAGGGCGAGCAGTACTTC.